Here is one TCR beta chain with its context. The antigen is unknown. This record comes from a study of T cells in localized non-small cell lung cancer. General study results and limits: Appearing in adjacent lung were a median approximately 60 of the top 100 tumor clones. It was uninvolved adjacent lung that showed the highest T cell clonality, exceeding tumor. Sequencing was limited to one tumor region, leaving the possibility of heterogeneity open. Overall survival was longer when the density of T cells in the blood was higher.

Profiling relied on immunoSEQ multiplex PCR, and the TCRdb table lists in-frame clones only, not all of them. The sample lists under 30,000 clones; roughly nine tenths were seen once. The clonotype comes from a woman aged 35 to 69 with stage I lung adenocarcinoma. This sample comprised peripheral blood, obtained before any cancer treatment.

The CDR3 sequence: CASSLSDRGGTGELFF. The CDR3 region has the DNA TGTGCCAGCAGCTTATCGGACAGGGGGGGTACCGGGGAGCTGTTTTTT. This chain connects TRBV7-9 to TRBJ2-2, with TRBD1 matching 10 bases. Germline V gives CDR1 SEHNR, CDR2 FQNEAQ (reference sequence). Losses at the gene ends were 2 bases for V and 5 bases for J; bases not matched to a gene: 5. The CDR3 is made up of 16 amino acids.